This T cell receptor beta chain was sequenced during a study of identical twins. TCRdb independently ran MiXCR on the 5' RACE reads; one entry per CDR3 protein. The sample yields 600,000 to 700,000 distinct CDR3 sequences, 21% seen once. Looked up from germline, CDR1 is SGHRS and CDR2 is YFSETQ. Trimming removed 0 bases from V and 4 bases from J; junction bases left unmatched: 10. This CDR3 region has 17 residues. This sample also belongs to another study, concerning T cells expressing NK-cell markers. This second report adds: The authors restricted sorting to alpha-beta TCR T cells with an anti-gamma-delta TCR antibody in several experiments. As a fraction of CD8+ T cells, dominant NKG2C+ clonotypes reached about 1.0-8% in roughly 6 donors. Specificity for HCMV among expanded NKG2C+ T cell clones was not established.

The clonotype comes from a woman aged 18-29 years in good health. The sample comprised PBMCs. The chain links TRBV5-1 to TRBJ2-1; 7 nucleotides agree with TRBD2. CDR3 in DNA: TGCGCCAGCAGCTTGGGGGATTGGGGGGGTACATACAATGAGCAGTTCTTC. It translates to CASSLGDWGGTYNEQFF.